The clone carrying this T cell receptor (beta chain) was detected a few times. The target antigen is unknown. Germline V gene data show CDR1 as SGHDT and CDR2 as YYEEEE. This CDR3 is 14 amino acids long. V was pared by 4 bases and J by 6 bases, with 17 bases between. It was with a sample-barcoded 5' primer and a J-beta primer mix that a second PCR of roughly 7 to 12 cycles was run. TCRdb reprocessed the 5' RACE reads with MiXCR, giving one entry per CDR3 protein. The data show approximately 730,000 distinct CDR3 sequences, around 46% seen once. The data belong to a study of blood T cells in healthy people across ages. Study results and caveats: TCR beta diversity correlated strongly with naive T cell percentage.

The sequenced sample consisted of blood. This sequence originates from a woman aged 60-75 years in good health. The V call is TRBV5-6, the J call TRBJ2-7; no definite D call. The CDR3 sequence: CASSPAGPKVEQYF. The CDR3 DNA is TGTGCCAGCAGCCCCGCCGGCCCAAAGGTCGAGCAGTACTTC.